These T cell receptor beta chains were read from a single sample in a study of radiotherapy plus CTLA-4 blockade in lung cancer. TCRdb's copy holds only in-frame clones and misses some; the assay was immunoSEQ multiplex PCR. The sample carries roughly 30,000 clones, 70% to 80% recorded once. The specimen comprised peripheral blood, sampled from a patient treated with radiotherapy plus ipilimumab. These receptors were taken from a human donor with non-small cell lung cancer who had stable disease on radiotherapy plus ipilimumab. Each CDR3 is given with its conserved first and last residue. The order of the fields is D gene, CDR3 length, clone size, V gene, J gene, CDR3 DNA, CDR3 protein. D genes are given only for firm matches. Not every row has a clone size; where given, it reads once, few, many or a size class.

-	18	once	TRBV4-3	TRBJ1-2	TGCGCCAGCAGCCAAGACCTGCCTCGTGAAGGGCATCCCTATGGCTACACCTTC	CASSQDLPREGHPYGYTF
TRBD1	16	-	TRBV9	TRBJ1-2	TGTGCCAGCAGCTTGGGACAGGGGGCGTATAGCTATGGCTACACCTTC	CASSLGQGAYSYGYTF
TRBD1	14	-	TRBV11-3	TRBJ1-1	TGTGCCAGCAGCTTAAAGGGGGCCGACACTGAAGCTTTCTTT	CASSLKGADTEAFF
TRBD1	15	-	TRBV7-9	TRBJ2-5	TGTGCCAGCAGCCCCTCAGGGGGCGTGGGGGAGACCCAGTACTTC	CASSPSGGVGETQYF
-	14	-	TRBV6-5	TRBJ1-4	TGTGCCAGCAGCCTAATCCCAACTAGTGAAAAACTGTTTTTT	CASSLIPTSEKLFF
TRBD1	16	-	TRBV5-4	TRBJ2-2	TGTGCCAGCAGCACATGGGACAGGGCCGTTTTAGGGGAGCTGTTTTTT	CASSTWDRAVLGELFF
-	12	-	TRBV19	TRBJ1-5	TGTGCCAGTACCAGGGTTGGTCAGCCCCAGCATTTT	CASTRVGQPQHF
-	17	once	TRBV19	TRBJ2-6	TGTGCCAGTAGTCCGGGACACGGATACTCTGGGGCCAACGTCCTGACTTTC	CASSPGHGYSGANVLTF
-	13	-	TRBV6-1	TRBJ1-2	TGTGCCAGCAGTCTTCTGACAGGTGGTGGCTACACCTTC	CASSLLTGGGYTF
TRBD2	15	-	TRBV5-1	TRBJ2-1	TGCGCCAGCAGCTGGGTTAGCGGGTCCTACAATGAGCAGTTCTTC	CASSWVSGSYNEQFF
TRBD1	14	-	TRBV6-5	TRBJ2-2	TGTGCCAGCAGTCTGGACAGGGCGGCCGGGGAGCTGTTTTTT	CASSLDRAAGELFF
-	12	-	TRBV28	TRBJ1-1	TGTGCCAGCAGTTTAGGAACGACTGAAGCTTTCTTT	CASSLGTTEAFF
-	14	-	TRBV2	TRBJ1-2	TGTGCCAGCAGTGAAGGGGTAGACGATTATGGCTACACCTTC	CASSEGVDDYGYTF
TRBD1	15	-	TRBV19	TRBJ1-5	TGTGCCAGTAGTATGGGCAGGGGGATCAATCAGCCCCAGCATTTT	CASSMGRGINQPQHF
-	14	few	TRBV5-4	TRBJ1-6	TGTGCCAGCAGCGAGAGGACCCCTAATTCACCCCTCCACTTT	CASSERTPNSPLHF